Below, 13 T cell receptor beta chains from the same sample are listed, as sequenced in a study of T cells in Graves' hyperthyroidism and ophthalmopathy. RNA transcripts gave rise to amplified TCR beta CDR3 regions. The study used the HTBI primer set for a first-round RT-PCR of the TCR CDR3. Each CDR3 protein gets one entry after TCRdb re-called the multiplex PCR reads with MiXCR. Of approximately 610,000 distinct CDR3 sequences listed, roughly 14% were seen once; the top ten hold about 4%. The sequencing sample was made of blood. The receptors here all came from a woman between 40 and 55 years old with Graves' ophthalmopathy.

This clonotype was counted many times. This chain links TRBV29-1 with TRBJ1-1; D gene unclear. This CDR3 region has 12 residues. V was pared by 6 bases and J by 0 bases, with 8 bases between. Germline CDR1 SQVTM, CDR2 ANQGSEA. Written as DNA, the CDR3 is TGCAGCGTACGACACATGAACACTGAAGCTTTCTTT. Its protein is CSVRHMNTEAFF.

This clonotype came up many times. The chain uses TRBV11-2 and TRBJ2-5; D is undetermined. This CDR3 has 15 residues. Trimming pared 5 bases from V and 2 bases from J, leaving 15 bases between. Germline V gene data show CDR1 as SGHAT and CDR2 as FQNNGV. Here the CDR3 reads CASSPVLVVQETQYF. CDR3 nucleotides: TGTGCCAGCAGCCCCGTGCTGGTGGTTCAAGAGACCCAGTACTTC.

Only a few counts were recorded for this clonotype. This sequence joins TRBV29-1 and TRBJ1-2; 7 bases agree with TRBD1. This CDR3 contains 16 residues. The V gene's germline CDR1 is SQVTM and CDR2 ANQGSEA. The V segment lost 3 bases and the J segment 3 bases; nucleotides outside the gene matches: 13. CDR3 coding DNA: TGCAGCGTTGATGATTGGACAGGTAGAGGGGACTATGGCTACACCTTC. Encoded protein: CSVDDWTGRGDYGYTF.

The sample holds many counts of this clonotype. The chain uses TRBV19 and TRBJ2-7, with D perhaps matching TRBD2 (6 bases). Germline V gene lookup returns CDR1 LNHDA and CDR2 SQIVND (reference sequence). The CDR3 runs to 13 residues. The V end lost 5 bases, the J end lost 3 bases, and 11 bases lay between the germline ends. In DNA, the CDR3 is TGTGCCAGTAGTGCGCGGGGAGTCTACGAGCAGTACTTC. Amino acids: CASSARGVYEQYF.

This clonotype has a count of ten or more. This sequence joins TRBV29-1 and TRBJ2-5, with 8 bases fitting TRBD1. Germline V gene data show CDR1 as SQVTM and CDR2 as ANQGSEA. The CDR3 has 13 residues. The trim removed 8 bases at V and 2 bases at J, leaving 7 bases unmatched. CDR3 region: CSLRTGLQETQYF. In nucleotides, the CDR3 is TGCAGCCTGAGGACAGGGCTTCAAGAGACCCAGTACTTC.

About this clonotype itself: A read error may explain this, as a much larger clone is one base away. This sequence joins TRBV19 and TRBJ1-2; D unresolved. V lost 3 bases and J lost 6, with 11 bases in between. CDR1 is LNHDA, CDR2 SQIVND, per germline (reference sequence). The CDR3 is 13 residues long. For the CDR3, the DNA is TGTGCCAGTAGTATCGGGTTGAGGCATGGCTACACCTTC. Its protein is CASSIGLRHGYTF.

The table lists this clonotype with a few counts. The V call is TRBV12-3 or TRBV12-4, the J call TRBJ2-2; D uncertain. V lost 6 bases, J lost 1 base, and 12 bases lay in between. The CDR3 length is 15 residues. CDR3 protein: CASRQAELNTGELFF. The CDR3 DNA follows: TGTGCCAGCAGGCAAGCCGAATTGAACACCGGGGAGCTGTTTTTT.

In its sample, this clonotype was seen many times. The J gene is TRBJ2-5, the V gene TRBV20-1; 7 bases are a match to TRBD2. The CDR3 consists of 14 residues. V was pared by 6 bases and J by 5 bases, with 12 bases of the junction left unmatched. CDR1 and CDR2 (germline): DFQATT, SNEGSKA (reference sequence). The CDR3 sequence is CSAPGLVATETQYF. The CDR3 region has the DNA TGCAGTGCCCCAGGACTAGTCGCAACCGAGACCCAGTACTTC.

This clonotype was detected ten times or more. V and J are TRBV12-3 or TRBV12-4 and TRBJ1-1; TRBD1 matches 9 bases. The CDR3 length is 16 residues. V lost 6 bases, J lost 0 bases, and 8 bases stayed unmatched. This chain's CDR3 is CASSPGQGPMNTEAFF. The CDR3 coding sequence is TGTGCCAGCAGCCCGGGACAGGGCCCTATGAACACTGAAGCTTTCTTT.

This clonotype was detected only a few times. The V gene is TRBV29-1, the J gene TRBJ2-7; the match to TRBD2 covers 12 bases. With V trimmed by 6 bases and J by 2 bases, 5 bases remained unmatched. This CDR3 is 14 amino acids long. Germline lookup yields CDR1 SQVTM and CDR2 ANQGSEA. The CDR3 DNA is TGCAGCGTCAGGGGACTAGCGGGTACCTACGAGCAGTACTTC. Its protein product is CSVRGLAGTYEQYF.

This clonotype has a count of ten or more. The chain joins TRBV30 to TRBJ1-1; D unclear. This CDR3 has 12 residues. In germline, CDR1 is GTSNPN, CDR2 SVGIG (reference sequence). V shed 0 bases and J shed 4 bases, with 6 bases lying between them. In nucleotides, the CDR3 is TGTGCCTGGAGTGTACACACCACTGAAGCTTTCTTT. Translated: CAWSVHTTEAFF.

With regard to this clonotype: Compared with germline, one end of the junction differs, possibly owing to a read error. The chain is built from TRBV6-1 and TRBJ1-3; TRBD1 matches at 8 bases. Per germline, CDR1 MNHNS and CDR2 SASEGT. This CDR3 comprises 15 residues. The CDR3 spells CASGPRQGARNTICF. The DNA of the CDR3 is TGTGCCAGCGGACCCCGGCAGGGGGCCAGAAACACCATATGTTTT.

A word on this clonotype: A clone one base away is much larger, so this may be a read error. The rearrangement joins TRBV20-1 to TRBJ2-2; 7 bases line up with TRBD1. Germline V lookup: CDR1 DFQATT, CDR2 SNEGSKA (reference sequence). The CDR3 sequence is 14 residues long. Losses at the gene ends were 1 base for V and 3 bases for J; bases not matched to a gene: 2. The CDR3 region is CSARVQGDTGELFF. The CDR3 region has the DNA TGCAGTGCTAGAGTTCAGGGGGACACCGGGGAGCTGTTTTTT.